The 13 T cell receptor beta chains reported below all come from one sample, sequenced in a study of cytomegalovirus exposure and HLA in healthy donors. 60 Vbeta and 13 Jbeta primers were used in PCR. Repertoires were generated with immunoSEQ multiplex PCR, while TCRdb's copy carries only in-frame clones and drops some. The sample has about 120,000 clones; 74% are singletons. Material for sequencing was PBMCs. The receptors come from a human donor in good health.

The chain combines TRBV7-9 with TRBJ1-2; tentative D call: TRBD1 (5 bases). Trimming pared 2 bases from V and 8 bases from J, leaving 21 bases between. The CDR3 contains 16 residues. Germline values: CDR1 SEHNR, CDR2 FQNEAQ (reference sequence). This CDR3 is CASSLYPPAGVEGYTF. For the CDR3, the DNA is TGTGCCAGCAGCTTATACCCCCCCGCGGGGGTTGAGGGCTACACCTTC.

This chain joins TRBV4-1 and TRBJ1-4; no clear D. CDR3 length: 13 amino acids. Trimming cost V 6 bases and J 2 bases, with 7 bases left between them. Germline V gene sequence: CDR1 MGHRA, CDR2 YSYEKL. CDR3 in DNA: TGCGCCAGCAGGCGAGGGACTAATGAAAAACTGTTTTTT. Translating it yields CASRRGTNEKLFF.

This CDR3 reads CASSFLFTDTQYF. In DNA, the CDR3 is TGTGCCAGCAGCTTCCTATTCACAGATACGCAGTATTTT. The chain combines TRBV11-2 with TRBJ2-3; D is uncertain. This CDR3 has 13 residues. Trimming shortened V by 3 bases and J by 2 bases, and 6 bases separated the two germline ends. Germline values: CDR1 SGHAT, CDR2 FQNNGV.

The chain couples TRBV7-2 to TRBJ2-7; a possible D gene is TRBD2 (7 bases). The V and J ends lost 6 bases and 3 bases respectively, with 18 bases between them. The CDR3 has 15 residues. Germline CDR1 SGHTA, CDR2 FQGNSA. The CDR3 DNA reads TGTGCCAGCAGTTGGGGGGGCGGGGGCTACTACGAGCAGTACTTC. Protein product: CASSWGGGGYYEQYF.

The DNA for the CDR3 is TGTGCCAGCAGCTTCGACAGGGAAAACACCGGGGAGCTGTTTTTT. It specifies CASSFDRENTGELFF. V gene TRBV9 combines with J gene TRBJ2-2; 7 nucleotides align to TRBD1. V trimming: 4 bases; J trimming: 2 bases; junction bases outside the gene matches: 5. In germline, CDR1 is SGDLS, CDR2 YYNGEE. The CDR3 totals 15 residues.

This rearrangement joins TRBV30 to TRBJ2-7; 8 bases align to TRBD2. The CDR3 has 13 residues. Trimming removed 4 bases from V and 4 bases from J; junction bases left unmatched: 6. Germline lookup yields CDR1 GTSNPN and CDR2 SVGIG (reference sequence). CDR3 amino acids: CAWNDGRGYEQYF. The CDR3, as DNA: TGTGCCTGGAACGACGGGAGGGGTTACGAGCAGTACTTC.

The chain combines TRBV6-5 with TRBJ1-3; the D gene is possibly TRBD1 (6 bases). The CDR3 is made up of 14 amino acids. Trimming stripped 5 bases from V and 6 bases from J, with 14 bases between. CDR1 is MNHEY, CDR2 SVGAGI, per germline. The CDR3 bases are TGTGCCAGCAGTATCAGGGGCCGGGAAAACACCATATATTTT. The encoded protein is CASSIRGRENTIYF.

The chain has TRBV6-4 and TRBJ2-2; 9 nucleotides match TRBD2. CDR1 is MRHNA, CDR2 SNTAGT, per germline. The CDR3 consists of 15 residues. The V gene end was trimmed by 6 bases and the J gene end by 2 bases; junction bases not matched to a gene: 4. The CDR3 here is CASRPGLANTGELFF. The CDR3 region has the DNA TGTGCCAGCAGGCCGGGACTAGCTAACACCGGGGAGCTGTTTTTT.

The gene calls are TRBV28 and TRBJ1-4; D ambiguous. This CDR3 has 16 amino acids. Trimming pared 9 bases from V and 0 bases from J, leaving 17 bases between. The germline CDR1 and CDR2 sequences are MDHEN and SYDVKM. For the CDR3, the DNA is TGTGCCAGTGTAGCTAATGATTTTGCAACTAATGAAAAACTGTTTTTT. It is translated as CASVANDFATNEKLFF.

In nucleotides, the CDR3 is TGCAGCGGACAAACAGGGAGAGGAGATACGCAGTATTTT. It is translated as CSGQTGRGDTQYF. The V call is TRBV29-1, the J call TRBJ2-3; D perhaps matches TRBD1 (6 bases). This CDR3 region has 13 residues. V lost 7 bases, J lost 5 bases, and 16 bases lay in between. The germline V gene has CDR1 SQVTM and CDR2 ANQGSEA.

The V call is TRBV1, the J call TRBJ1-6; the table's D call TRBD1 went unverified against the DNA. TRBV1 is termed a pseudogene. This CDR3 has 15 amino acids. This chain's CDR3 is CTSSLRQGGDSPLHF. Here the CDR3 DNA reads TGCACCAGCAGCCTTCGACAGGGGGGAGATTCACCCCTCCACTTT.

V usage is TRBV19 and J usage is TRBJ1-3; D is undetermined. This CDR3 is built from 14 residues. Trimming cost V 3 bases and J 0 bases, with 6 bases left between them. Germline CDR1 and CDR2: LNHDA and SQIVND (reference sequence). This chain's CDR3 is CASSIAVSGNTIYF. The CDR3 DNA reads as TGTGCCAGTAGTATCGCAGTCTCTGGAAACACCATATATTTT.

The J gene is TRBJ2-2, the V gene TRBV6-4, with TRBD1 identical over 11 bases. Per the germline V gene, CDR1 is MRHNA and CDR2 is SNTAGT. J gave up 5 bases and V 6 bases, and 11 bases lay outside the gene matches. The CDR3 has 17 amino acids. The CDR3 loop is CASSQYGQGARTGELFF. For the CDR3, the DNA is TGTGCCAGCAGCCAATATGGACAGGGGGCCAGGACCGGGGAGCTGTTTTTT.